These 22 T cell receptor beta chains came from one sample sequenced in a study of T cell changes during pregnancy in multiple sclerosis. Clones were read by immunoSEQ multiplex PCR, and TCRdb kept only the in-frame ones, dropping some. The table records under 40,000 clones, roughly 90% of them present only once. The sample was CD4+ T cells from peripheral blood mononuclear cells, taken before pregnancy. These receptors originate from a female donor with multiple sclerosis, enrolled in a pregnancy study.

The rearrangement uses TRBV4-2 and TRBJ2-5; TRBD2 agrees at 8 bases. This CDR3 comprises 15 residues. From germline, CDR1 is LGHNA and CDR2 YNFKEQ. V lost 0 bases and J lost 1; bases outside the gene matches: 1. This chain's CDR3 is CASSQERGGQETQYF. Here the CDR3 DNA reads TGTGCCAGCAGCCAAGAACGGGGGGGCCAAGAGACCCAGTACTTC.

Details on this clone: The junction and the germline gene differ at one end; a read error may be behind it. V gene TRBV7-7 combines with J gene TRBJ1-3, with 8 positions matching TRBD1. Germline V gene sequence: CDR1 SSHAT, CDR2 FNYEAQ (reference sequence). The CDR3 contains 16 residues. The CDR3 region is CASRKGQVYSGNTIYF. The CDR3, as DNA: TGTGCTAGCAGGAAGGGACAGGTCTACTCTGGAAACACCATATATTTT.

This chain links TRBV5-1 with TRBJ2-2, with TRBD2 matching 7 bases. Unmatched junction bases numbered 10, after V lost 4 bases and J lost 4 bases. The CDR3 runs 16 residues. CDR1 and CDR2 from the germline V gene are SGHRS and YFSETQ. The CDR3: CASSPGVGGSTGELFF. The CDR3 region has the DNA TGCGCCAGCAGCCCAGGTGTCGGGGGGAGCACCGGGGAGCTGTTTTTT.

V and J are TRBV7-9 and TRBJ1-2; D is unresolved. V was pared by 2 bases and J by 0 bases, with 4 bases between. Germline V gene sequence: CDR1 SEHNR, CDR2 FQNEAQ (reference sequence). This CDR3 contains 13 residues. The CDR3 loop reads CASSLYSNYGYTF. CDR3 in DNA: TGTGCCAGCAGCTTATACTCTAACTATGGCTACACCTTC.

The gene calls are TRBV7-9 and TRBJ2-5; 7 nucleotides align to TRBD2. Per the germline V gene, CDR1 is SEHNR and CDR2 is FQNEAQ (reference sequence). The CDR3 sequence is 13 residues long. V gave up 1 base and J gave up 7 bases; unmatched junction bases: 3. The CDR3 coding sequence is TGTGCCAGCAGCTTAGAGGGAGGGGTGACCCAGTACTTC. It translates to CASSLEGGVTQYF. Combining the CDR3 with reference TRBV7-9 and TRBJ2-5 gives the whole variable domain DTGVSQNPRHKITKRGQNVTFRCDPISEHNRLYWYRQTLGQGPEFLTYFQNEAQLEKSRLLSDRFSAERPKGSFSTLEIQRTEQGDSAMYLCASSLEGGVTQYFGPGTRLLVL.

The chain joins TRBV4-1 to TRBJ1-6; possibly TRBD1 for D (6 bases). The ends were cut back, 6 bases at V and 5 bases at J, with 11 bases in the middle. This CDR3 has 14 residues. The germline gives CDR1 MGHRA, CDR2 YSYEKL. The CDR3 DNA is TGCGCCAGCAGTTCCAGGGGTAATAATTCACCCCTCCACTTT. It yields the protein CASSSRGNNSPLHF.

DNA of the CDR3: TGTGCCAGCAGTGAAGGGGCACCGGGACACGTAGAAGAGACCCAGTACTTC. The encoded protein is CASSEGAPGHVEETQYF. The genes are TRBV2 and TRBJ2-5, with a tentative D call TRBD1 (6 bases). CDR3 length: 17 amino acids. Germline CDR1 reads SNHLY; CDR2 reads FYNNEI. Between the trimmed V and J ends, which lost 1 base and 3 bases, there was a span of 18 bases.

The chain recombines TRBV30 with TRBJ1-5; 8 bases align to TRBD1. The ends lost 2 bases at V and 2 bases at J; junction bases unmatched: 8. From germline, CDR1 is GTSNPN and CDR2 SVGIG (reference sequence). This CDR3 spans 16 amino acids. CDR3 in DNA: TGTGCCTGGAGTCGGCAGGGGGCACTGGGCAATCAGCCCCAGCATTTT. Protein: CAWSRQGALGNQPQHF.

This chain joins TRBV7-9 and TRBJ1-5; D is ambiguous. V was cut by 5 bases and J by 8 bases, with 13 bases left in between. CDR1 and CDR2 from the germline V gene are SEHNR and FQNEAQ (reference sequence). The length of the CDR3 is 13 residues. CDR3 nucleotide sequence: TGTGCCAGCAGCGACACGCAAACGGAGCCCCAGCATTTT. Translated: CASSDTQTEPQHF. Complete variable domain (other parts from reference TRBV7-9 and TRBJ1-5): DTGVSQNPRHKITKRGQNVTFRCDPISEHNRLYWYRQTLGQGPEFLTYFQNEAQLEKSRLLSDRFSAERPKGSFSTLEIQRTEQGDSAMYLCASSDTQTEPQHFGDGTRLSIL.

V gene TRBV9 combines with J gene TRBJ1-2; D is unresolved. Trimming shortened V by 4 bases and J by 2 bases, and 15 bases separated the two germline ends. CDR1 and CDR2 from the germline V gene are SGDLS and YYNGEE. CDR3 size: 15 residues. This chain's CDR3 is CASSSLSGGNYGYTF. CDR3 coding DNA: TGTGCCAGCAGCTCCCTAAGTGGAGGGAACTATGGCTACACCTTC.

The chain uses TRBV5-6 and TRBJ2-3; 7 positions agree with TRBD2. J gave up 4 bases and V 5 bases, and 13 bases lay outside the gene matches. Looked up from germline, CDR1 is SGHDT and CDR2 is YYEEEE. CDR3 length: 16 amino acids. Written as DNA, the CDR3 is TGTGCCAGCAGGCCTGGAAGCGGGATCCGGGCAGATACGCAGTATTTT. It specifies CASRPGSGIRADTQYF.

This clone came up a few times. The chain employs TRBV5-1 and TRBJ2-5; weak D call: TRBD2 (6 bases). Germline V lookup: CDR1 SGHRS, CDR2 YFSETQ. V was clipped by 7 bases and J by 1 base, with 11 bases between them. The CDR3 contains 13 residues. CDR3 coding DNA: TGCGCCAGCTGGGGGGATAGCCAAGAGACCCAGTACTTC. It codes for CASWGDSQETQYF.

This chain connects TRBV29-1 to TRBJ2-5; 7 nucleotides agree with TRBD1. In germline, CDR1 is SQVTM, CDR2 ANQGSEA. The CDR3 covers 13 residues. V lost 4 bases, J lost 5 bases, and 7 bases stayed unmatched. CDR3 in amino acids: CSVVTGLTETQYF. As DNA, the CDR3 is TGCAGCGTTGTGACAGGGCTAACGGAGACCCAGTACTTC. The whole variable domain, filled in from reference TRBV29-1 and TRBJ2-5, reads SAVISQKPSRDICQRGTSLTIQCQVDSQVTMMFWYRQQPGQSLTLIATANQGSEATYESGFVIDKFPISRPNLTFSTLTVSNMSPEDSSIYLCSVVTGLTETQYFGPGTRLLVL.

The genes are TRBV10-3 and TRBJ2-1; tentatively, D is TRBD2 (5 bases). The CDR3 runs to 14 residues. V gave up 3 bases and J gave up 4 bases, with 10 bases separating them. CDR1 is ENHRY, CDR2 SYGVKD, per germline. CDR3 sequence reads: CAISESGNYNEQFF. For the CDR3, the DNA is TGTGCCATCAGTGAAAGCGGAAATTACAATGAGCAGTTCTTC.

The V call is TRBV5-1, the J call TRBJ1-2, with D perhaps TRBD1 (6 bases). The germline V and J ends were trimmed by 0 bases and 6 bases, with 21 bases remaining between them. This CDR3 is built from 17 residues. The germline V gene encodes CDR1 SGHRS and CDR2 YFSETQ. The CDR3 bases are TGCGCCAGCAGCTTGGCTCGGGACACCCCCGGATTGGATGGCTACACCTTC. Translating it yields CASSLARDTPGLDGYTF.

This chain uses TRBV6-5 with TRBJ2-1; 10 bases agree with TRBD1. The CDR3 extends over 13 amino acids. Germline V gene lookup returns CDR1 MNHEY and CDR2 SVGAGI. The V gene end was trimmed by 2 bases and the J gene end by 14 bases; junction bases not matched to a gene: 6. CDR3 amino acids: CASSYNFGTGEFF. CDR3 DNA: TGTGCCAGCAGTTACAACTTTGGGACAGGGGAGTTCTTC.

The rearrangement joins TRBV7-3 to TRBJ2-2; D is unresolved. The ends were cut back, 1 base at V and 7 bases at J, with 4 bases in the middle. The CDR3 contains 12 residues. CDR1 is SGHTA, CDR2 FQGTGA, per germline. CDR3 in amino acids: CASSLIHGELFF. The CDR3 region has the DNA TGTGCCAGCAGCTTAATACACGGGGAGCTGTTTTTT.

The chain couples TRBV5-8 to TRBJ2-1; 10 bases match TRBD2. The germline V gene encodes CDR1 SGHTS and CDR2 YDEGEE. With 0 bases clipped from V and 7 bases from J, the junction kept 4 bases outside the gene matches. The CDR3 is made up of 15 amino acids. CDR3 nucleotide sequence: TGTGCCAGCAGCTTGGGACTAGCGGGTAGAAATGAGCAGTTCTTC. This encodes CASSLGLAGRNEQFF.

The chain couples TRBV5-6 to TRBJ2-7, with 7 nucleotides matching TRBD1. Germline V gives CDR1 SGHDT, CDR2 YYEEEE. This CDR3 spans 14 amino acids. V gave up 2 bases and J gave up 6 bases; unmatched junction bases: 8. The CDR3 reads CASSFRQGRGEQYF. For the CDR3, the DNA is TGTGCCAGCAGCTTCCGACAGGGACGGGGCGAGCAGTACTTC.

V usage is TRBV5-1 and J usage is TRBJ2-2, with 7 bases that match TRBD2. CDR3 length: 15 residues. The V gene's germline CDR1 is SGHRS and CDR2 YFSETQ. V lost 0 bases and J lost 6; bases outside the gene matches: 5. This chain's CDR3 is CASSLALAGPGELFF. The DNA for the CDR3 is TGCGCCAGCAGCTTGGCCTTAGCGGGCCCCGGGGAGCTGTTTTTT.

The chain recombines TRBV7-9 with TRBJ1-4, with 9 bases that match TRBD1. This CDR3 region has 16 residues. V shed 0 bases, J shed 10 bases, and the junction held 9 bases outside the gene matches. CDR1 SEHNR and CDR2 FQNEAQ come from the germline V gene (reference sequence). DNA of the CDR3: TGTGCCAGCAGCTTAGCGATGGGGACAGGGCAGGGAAAACTGTTTTTT. This sequence encodes CASSLAMGTGQGKLFF.

The chain joins TRBV28 to TRBJ2-5, with D hard to call. Trimming shortened V by 2 bases and J by 1 base, and 5 bases separated the two germline ends. The germline CDR1 and CDR2 sequences are MDHEN and SYDVKM. CDR3 length equals 13 residues. This CDR3 reads CASSLSVQETQYF. Written as DNA, the CDR3 is TGTGCCAGCAGTTTAAGCGTCCAAGAGACCCAGTACTTC.